Listed below are T cell receptor beta chains from one sample, sequenced in a study of preoperative IRX-2 immunotherapy in early breast cancer. TCRdb's copy holds only in-frame clones and misses some; the assay was immunoSEQ multiplex PCR. The table lists fewer than 6,500 clones, approximately 73% of them singletons. The source material was tumor tissue, sampled before IRX-2 immunotherapy. The receptors stem from a human donor with breast cancer. Both conserved end residues are part of each CDR3. Each record gives: J gene, D gene, V gene, clone size, CDR3 protein, CDR3 DNA. A D gene is named only where the DNA matches it firmly. Some rows have no size entry. The others give once, few or many, or a class for an expanded clone.

>TRBJ2-1|-|TRBV5-1|-
CASSLAGSYNEQFF
TGCGCCAGCAGCTTGGCGGGTTCCTACAATGAGCAGTTCTTC
>TRBJ2-3|-|TRBV6-8|-
CASRPTRSTDTQYF
TGTGCCAGCAGACCAACTAGAAGCACAGATACGCAGTATTTT
>TRBJ2-7|TRBD1|TRBV19|-
CASSPLPGTGYYEQYF
TGTGCCAGTAGCCCTCTCCCCGGGACAGGGTACTACGAGCAGTACTTC
>TRBJ2-1|TRBD1|TRBV6-8|few
CASSYSWTGNNEQFF
TGTGCCAGCAGTTACTCGTGGACAGGGAACAATGAGCAGTTCTTC
>TRBJ2-1|-|TRBV9|-
CASSVAVGRSDNEQFF
TGTGCCAGCAGCGTAGCTGTCGGCCGGAGCGACAATGAGCAGTTCTTC
>TRBJ2-1|TRBD1|TRBV19|few
CASSSDRGNEQFF
TGTGCCAGTAGTAGCGACAGGGGTAATGAGCAGTTCTTC
>TRBJ1-2|-|TRBV5-1|-
CASSLEGGDYGYTF
TGCGCCAGCAGCTTGGAAGGGGGTGACTATGGCTACACCTTC
>TRBJ2-3|TRBD2|TRBV11-3|-
CASSPLAAGVTDTQYF
TGTGCCAGCAGCCCGTTGGCGGCGGGGGTCACAGATACGCAGTATTTT
>TRBJ2-7|-|TRBV14|-
CASSTSFAGYYEQYF
TGTGCCAGCAGCACCAGTTTTGCGGGCTACTACGAGCAGTACTTC
>TRBJ2-7|TRBD1|TRBV18|-
CASSPPVQGAGQYF
TGTGCCAGCTCACCACCGGTCCAGGGGGCTGGGCAGTACTTC
>TRBJ2-6|-|TRBV6-8|once
CASRTGTSSGANVLTF
TGTGCCAGCCGCACAGGGACCTCATCTGGGGCCAACGTCCTGACTTTC
>TRBJ1-5|-|TRBV19|-
CATRRGLLNEPQHF
TGTGCCACTAGACGGGGCCTGCTAAATGAGCCCCAGCATTTT
>TRBJ2-1|-|TRBV11-3|-
CASSLDLSYNEQFF
TGTGCCAGCAGCTTAGATCTCTCCTACAATGAGCAGTTCTTC
>TRBJ2-7|-|TRBV6-8|-
CASSYAGRGAEEQYF
TGTGCCAGCAGTTACGCCGGACGGGGGGCTGAGGAGCAGTACTTC
>TRBJ1-1|TRBD1|TRBV28|-
CASSPLGQGRTEAFF
TGTGCCAGCAGTCCACTCGGACAGGGGCGAACTGAAGCTTTCTTT
>TRBJ2-2|-|TRBV30|few
CAWSIGLHTGELFF
TGTGCCTGGAGTATAGGATTGCACACCGGGGAGCTGTTTTTT
>TRBJ1-1|TRBD1|TRBV10-2|-
CASRVPGQGGTEAFF
TGCGCCAGCAGGGTCCCGGGACAGGGGGGAACTGAAGCTTTCTTT
>TRBJ2-7|TRBD2|TRBV10-2|-
CASSEGGLAESYEQYF
TGCGCCAGCAGTGAGGGGGGACTAGCGGAATCCTACGAGCAGTACTTC
>TRBJ2-3|-|TRBV28|medium-sized
CASSYRLGSTDTQYF
TGTGCCAGCAGTTACCGCCTTGGAAGCACAGATACGCAGTATTTT
>TRBJ1-5|-|TRBV22-1|-
CASSIAGYSNQPQHF
TGTGCCAGCAGCATAGCGGGGTATAGCAATCAGCCCCAGCATTTT
>TRBJ2-7|TRBD1|TRBV6-8|-
CASSYDPGGRYEQYF
TGTGCCAGCAGTTACGACCCAGGGGGAAGGTACGAGCAGTACTTC
>TRBJ1-1|-|TRBV18|medium-sized
CASLPRGGTEAFF
TGTGCCAGCTTACCCAGGGGAGGAACTGAAGCTTTCTTT
>TRBJ1-2|TRBD1|TRBV2|-
CASSGERGPNYGYTF
TGTGCCAGCAGTGGGGAAAGGGGGCCCAACTATGGCTACACCTTC
>TRBJ2-1|TRBD2|TRBV11-3|-
CASSLRLGAGGQYNEQFF
TGTGCCAGCAGCCTCCGGTTGGGCGCGGGAGGTCAATACAATGAGCAGTTCTTC
>TRBJ2-1|-|TRBV7-7|-
CASSFAYGGYNEQFF
TGTGCCAGCAGCTTCGCGTATGGGGGCTACAATGAGCAGTTCTTC
>TRBJ1-5|TRBD1|TRBV6-8|-
CASSDRDNQPQHF
TGTGCCAGCAGTGACAGGGACAATCAGCCCCAGCATTTT
>TRBJ2-1|TRBD2|TRBV23-1|once
CASSLGTSGGYNEQFF
TGCGCCAGCAGCTTAGGGACTAGCGGGGGGTACAATGAGCAGTTCTTC
>TRBJ1-4|-|TRBV6-8|-
CASSRGTPNEKLFF
TGTGCCAGCAGCCGCGGGACACCTAATGAAAAACTGTTTTTT
>TRBJ1-2|-|TRBV11-3|few
CASSTRDGGHGYTF
TGTGCCAGCAGCACGAGGGACGGAGGACATGGCTACACCTTC
>TRBJ2-1|-|TRBV10-2|-
CASSESWMWYNEQFF
TGCGCCAGCAGTGAGTCGTGGATGTGGTACAATGAGCAGTTCTTC
>TRBJ1-2|TRBD1|TRBV18|-
CASSPPGQGYGYTF
TGTGCCAGCTCACCCCCGGGACAGGGTTATGGCTACACCTTC
>TRBJ2-1|-|TRBV6-8|-
CASSFSTGRNEQFF
TGTGCCAGCAGTTTTTCGACAGGGAGGAATGAGCAGTTCTTC
>TRBJ1-5|-|TRBV19|once
CASSMTSPRSQPQHF
TGTGCCAGTAGTATGACAAGCCCCCGAAGCCAGCCCCAGCATTTT
>TRBJ2-2|-|TRBV7-7|-
CASSLVLLVGTGELFF
TGTGCCAGCAGCTTAGTTTTACTGGTGGGCACCGGGGAGCTGTTTTTT
>TRBJ1-1|-|TRBV6-8|-
CASSERAGTEAFF
TGTGCCAGCAGTGAGCGGGCGGGAACTGAAGCTTTCTTT
>TRBJ2-3|-|TRBV28|-
CASTPRQDTQYF
TGTGCCAGCACCCCCCGACAAGATACGCAGTATTTT
>TRBJ1-5|-|TRBV6-8|-
CASSINPGPNQPQHF
TGTGCCAGCAGTATAAATCCGGGTCCAAATCAGCCCCAGCATTTT
>TRBJ2-7|TRBD2|TRBV18|-
CASSSGTSGRRGEQYF
TGTGCCAGCTCATCCGGGACTAGCGGGAGGAGGGGCGAGCAGTACTTC
>TRBJ2-2|-|TRBV11-3|large
CASSVEGGTGELFF
TGTGCCAGCAGCGTGGAGGGCGGCACCGGGGAGCTGTTTTTT
>TRBJ2-3|TRBD2|TRBV6-4|-
CASSYSLAGEDTQYF
TGTGCCAGCAGTTACTCCCTAGCGGGAGAAGATACGCAGTATTTT
>TRBJ2-5|TRBD2|TRBV5-1|-
CASSLVAGGPGKTQYF
TGCGCCAGCAGCTTGGTAGCGGGAGGGCCTGGAAAGACCCAGTACTTC
>TRBJ1-3|-|TRBV28|-
CASGDTGNTIYF
TGTGCCAGCGGGGATACCGGAAACACCATATATTTT
>TRBJ1-2|-|TRBV6-8|-
CASSYSLQANYGYTF
TGTGCCAGCAGTTACTCACTTCAGGCTAACTATGGCTACACCTTC
>TRBJ1-5|-|TRBV28|-
CASTPGISLNQPQHF
TGTGCCAGCACCCCTGGAATCTCCCTCAATCAGCCCCAGCATTTT
>TRBJ1-1|-|TRBV14|few
CASSQSTRTEAFF
TGTGCCAGCAGCCAAAGTACGAGGACTGAAGCTTTCTTT
>TRBJ1-4|-|TRBV5-1|-
CASSLEGTTNEKLFF
TGCGCCAGCAGCTTGGAGGGGACAACTAATGAAAAACTGTTTTTT
>TRBJ1-3|-|TRBV6-8|-
CASRGGAGNTIYF
TGTGCCAGCCGAGGAGGGGCCGGAAACACCATATATTTT
>TRBJ1-5|-|TRBV6-8|-
CASSFTDQPQHF
TGTGCCAGCAGTTTTACAGATCAGCCCCAGCATTTT
>TRBJ1-1|-|TRBV11-3|few
CASSFGQMDTEAFF
TGTGCCAGCAGCTTCGGCCAAATGGACACTGAAGCTTTCTTT
>TRBJ2-7|TRBD2|TRBV5-1|-
CASSFREGRDGEQYF
TGCGCCAGCAGCTTTAGGGAAGGGAGGGACGGCGAGCAGTACTTC
>TRBJ2-7|TRBD2|TRBV6-8|-
CASRRGREGLYEQYF
TGTGCCAGCAGGCGAGGGAGGGAGGGCCTGTACGAGCAGTACTTC
>TRBJ1-3|-|TRBV5-1|-
CASSLDSPGSTIYF
TGCGCCAGCAGCTTGGACAGTCCGGGGAGCACCATATATTTT
>TRBJ1-2|-|TRBV14|-
CASSQASGRQGYTF
TGTGCCAGCAGCCAAGCATCGGGTCGCCAGGGCTACACCTTC
>TRBJ2-1|TRBD1|TRBV11-3|-
CASSLNRDSNNEQFF
TGTGCCAGCAGCTTAAACCGGGACAGCAACAATGAGCAGTTCTTC
>TRBJ1-3|-|TRBV19|-
CASLGGYSGNTIYF
TGTGCCAGCCTGGGGGGTTACTCTGGAAACACCATATATTTT
>TRBJ2-3|TRBD2|TRBV14|-
CASSQDQRGSTDTQYF
TGTGCCAGCAGCCAAGACCAGCGGGGCTCCACAGATACGCAGTATTTT
>TRBJ2-1|-|TRBV14|-
CASSQDRVGAYNEQFF
TGTGCCAGCAGCCAAGACCGAGTGGGAGCCTACAATGAGCAGTTCTTC